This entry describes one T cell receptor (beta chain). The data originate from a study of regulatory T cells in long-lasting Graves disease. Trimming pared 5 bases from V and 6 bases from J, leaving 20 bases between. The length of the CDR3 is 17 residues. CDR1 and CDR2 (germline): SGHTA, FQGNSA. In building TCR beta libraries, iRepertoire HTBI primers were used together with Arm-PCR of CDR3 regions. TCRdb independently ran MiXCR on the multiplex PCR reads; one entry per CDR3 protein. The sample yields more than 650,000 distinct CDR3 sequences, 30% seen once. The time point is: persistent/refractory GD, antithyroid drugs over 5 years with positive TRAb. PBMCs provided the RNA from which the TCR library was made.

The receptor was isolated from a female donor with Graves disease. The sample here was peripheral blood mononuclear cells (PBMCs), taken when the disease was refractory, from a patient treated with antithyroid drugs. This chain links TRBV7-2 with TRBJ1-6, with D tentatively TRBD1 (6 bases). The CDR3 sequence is CASSIDPGGQPNSPLHF. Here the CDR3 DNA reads TGTGCCAGCAGCATAGACCCCGGCGGACAGCCTAATTCACCCCTCCACTTT. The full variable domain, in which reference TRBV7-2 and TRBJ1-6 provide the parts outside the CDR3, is GAGVSQSPSNKVTEKGKDVELRCDPISGHTALYWYRQSLGQGLEFLIYFQGNSAPDKSGLPSDRFSAERTGGSVSTLTIQRTQQEDSAVYLCASSIDPGGQPNSPLHFGNGTRLTVT.